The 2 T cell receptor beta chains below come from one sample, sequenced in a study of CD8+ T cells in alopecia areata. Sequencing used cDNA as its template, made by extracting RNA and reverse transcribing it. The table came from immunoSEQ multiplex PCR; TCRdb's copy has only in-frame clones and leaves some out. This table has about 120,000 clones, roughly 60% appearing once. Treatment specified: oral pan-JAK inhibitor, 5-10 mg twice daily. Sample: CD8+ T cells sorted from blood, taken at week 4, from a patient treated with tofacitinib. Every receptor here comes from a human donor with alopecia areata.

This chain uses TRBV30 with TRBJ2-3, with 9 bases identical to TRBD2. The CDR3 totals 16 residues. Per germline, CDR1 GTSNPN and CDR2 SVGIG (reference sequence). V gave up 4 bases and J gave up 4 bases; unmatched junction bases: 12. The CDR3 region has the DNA TGTGCCTGGAACGGGCTAGCGGGGTTTAACGCAGATACGCAGTATTTT. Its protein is CAWNGLAGFNADTQYF.

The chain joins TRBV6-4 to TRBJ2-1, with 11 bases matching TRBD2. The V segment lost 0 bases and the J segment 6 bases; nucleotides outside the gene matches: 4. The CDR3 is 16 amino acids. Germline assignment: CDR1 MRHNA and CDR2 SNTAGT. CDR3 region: CASSDSSGGEINEQFF. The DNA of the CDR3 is TGTGCCAGCAGTGACTCTAGCGGGGGGGAAATCAATGAGCAGTTCTTC.